Listed below are T cell receptor beta chains from one sample, sequenced in a study of blood T cell repertoires in COVID-19. Libraries were prepared by immunoSEQ multiplex PCR; TCRdb keeps only in-frame clonotypes and omits some of them. The table shows thousands of clones, with 80% to 90% occurring only once. Sequenced sample: peripheral blood. The receptor set was obtained from an elderly man with active COVID-19. CDR3s include the opening cysteine and the closing phenylalanine or tryptophan. A D gene is named only where the DNA matches it firmly. Expanded clones get a size class; other rows say once, few or many, or leave the size out.

d_call,v_call,cdr3_length,clone_size,j_call,cdr3_aa,cdr3_nt
TRBD2,TRBV9,14,NA,TRBJ2-5,CASSVSGREETQYF,TGTGCCAGCAGCGTTAGCGGGAGGGAAGAGACCCAGTACTTC
NA,TRBV12-3/TRBV12-4,13,NA,TRBJ1-5,CASRRGGNQPQHF,TGTGCCAGCAGGAGGGGGGGGAATCAGCCCCAGCATTTT
TRBD1,TRBV6-5,14,NA,TRBJ2-3,CASARQGATDTQYF,TGTGCCAGCGCCCGACAGGGGGCAACAGATACGCAGTATTTT
TRBD1,TRBV5-1,14,NA,TRBJ1-2,CASSPSGQHYGYTF,TGCGCCAGCAGCCCGTCGGGACAGCACTATGGCTACACCTTC
NA,TRBV2,15,NA,TRBJ2-7,CASSETVIQGGEQYF,TGTGCCAGCAGTGAAACGGTTATACAAGGGGGCGAGCAGTACTTC
TRBD1,TRBV6-5,14,NA,TRBJ2-1,CASNPGQRHNEQFF,TGTGCCAGCAACCCGGGACAGAGGCACAATGAGCAGTTCTTC
NA,TRBV10-1,15,NA,TRBJ2-5,CASSLEAPGLGTQYF,TGCGCCAGCAGCCTCGAGGCCCCCGGCTTGGGGACCCAGTACTTC
TRBD1,TRBV4-1,16,once,TRBJ2-7,CASSQDGGTGTYEQYF,TGCGCCAGCAGCCAAGATGGGGGGACAGGGACCTACGAGCAGTACTTC
TRBD1,TRBV6-5,13,NA,TRBJ1-5,CASSWTGNQPQHF,TGTGCCAGCAGTTGGACAGGAAATCAGCCCCAGCATTTT
TRBD2,TRBV5-6,15,NA,TRBJ2-3,CASSLLAGVEDTQYF,TGTGCCAGCAGCTTATTAGCGGGAGTTGAAGATACGCAGTATTTT
TRBD1,TRBV19,16,NA,TRBJ2-7,CATTYSGTGERNEQYF,TGTGCCACCACGTACTCCGGGACAGGGGAACGCAACGAGCAGTACTTC
NA,TRBV15,16,NA,TRBJ2-1,CATSTSHSGRRNEQFF,TGTGCCACCAGCACATCTCACAGCGGCCGGCGGAATGAGCAGTTCTTC
TRBD1,TRBV19,15,NA,TRBJ2-5,CASSPGTGFGETQYF,TGTGCCAGTAGTCCAGGGACAGGATTTGGAGAGACCCAGTACTTC
TRBD1,TRBV6-6,14,NA,TRBJ2-7,CASRGGTGAREQYF,TGTGCCAGCAGGGGAGGGACAGGGGCGCGAGAGCAGTACTTC
NA,TRBV11-3,15,NA,TRBJ2-2,CASSLGGRGTGELFF,TGTGCCAGCAGCTTAGGGGGAAGGGGCACCGGGGAGCTGTTTTTT
NA,TRBV5-4,14,NA,TRBJ2-2,CASGGTTNTGELFF,TGTGCCAGCGGAGGCACAACGAACACCGGGGAGCTGTTTTTT
NA,TRBV2,15,NA,TRBJ2-3,CASSLSEASTDTQYF,TGTGCCAGCAGCCTCTCGGAGGCCAGCACAGATACGCAGTATTTT
TRBD1,TRBV6-2/TRBV6-3,13,NA,TRBJ1-2,CASSADRSKGYTF,TGTGCCAGCAGTGCGGACAGGTCAAAGGGCTACACCTTC
NA,TRBV4-1,16,NA,TRBJ1-2,CASSEQGTLPNYGYTF,TGCGCCAGCAGCGAACAGGGTACCCTCCCGAACTATGGCTACACCTTC
NA,TRBV7-9,13,large,TRBJ2-2,CASSLVSTGELFF,TGTGCCAGCAGCTTAGTCTCCACCGGGGAGCTGTTTTTT
NA,TRBV7-2,15,NA,TRBJ1-2,CASSPGGDQNYGYTF,TGTGCCAGCAGCCCTGGCGGGGATCAAAACTATGGCTACACCTTC
NA,TRBV5-1,13,NA,TRBJ2-7,CASSLTNSYEQYF,TGCGCCAGCAGCTTAACTAACTCCTACGAGCAGTACTTC